The 18 T cell receptor beta chains below were found in one sample sequenced in a study of blood T cell repertoires in COVID-19 (TCRdb year 2020). Library preparation employed the immunoSEQ multiplex PCR assay. TCRdb took over this immuneACCESS table, retaining in-frame rearrangements with V and J assigned. Such tables are incomplete; in checked studies, under half of the missing clones stem from an unresolved V gene, and the remainder is unexplained. The sample records 100,000 or so clones, 81% of which are singletons. The top ten clonotypes cover more than 30% of the sample. Input material: peripheral blood. The receptors here all came from a man older than 75 with acute or convalescent COVID-19.

The rearrangement uses TRBV6-6 and TRBJ1-2; a weak D match, TRBD1 (6 bases). V was cut by 1 base and J by 9 bases, with 9 bases left in between. The CDR3 is made up of 12 amino acids. Germline V gene sequence: CDR1 MNHNY, CDR2 SVGAGI (reference sequence). The CDR3 sequence: CASSYYQGSYTF. CDR3 DNA: TGTGCCAGCAGTTACTACCAGGGGAGCTACACCTTC.

The chain recombines TRBV4-1 with TRBJ2-7; TRBD1 aligns across 7 bases. Germline lookup yields CDR1 MGHRA and CDR2 YSYEKL. The J segment lost 9 bases and the V segment lost 4 bases, leaving 12 bases of the junction unmatched. The CDR3 has 14 residues. This chain's CDR3 is CASSPRDSYNLQYF. The CDR3 DNA sequence: TGCGCCAGCAGCCCTCGGGACAGCTATAACCTGCAGTACTTC.

This chain connects TRBV5-1 to TRBJ2-5; possible D gene TRBD1, 5 bases. This CDR3 is built from 13 residues. Trimming removed 7 bases from V and 4 bases from J, with 14 bases in between. The germline CDR1 and CDR2 sequences are SGHRS and YFSETQ. The CDR3, as DNA: TGCGCCAGCCAATTAAGGGGTGGAGAGACCCAGTACTTC. Translation gives CASQLRGGETQYF.

V usage is TRBV7-2 and J usage is TRBJ2-5; 10 bases are a match to TRBD1. CDR3 size: 13 residues. Trimming removed 4 bases from V and 5 bases from J; junction bases left unmatched: 1. CDR1 and CDR2 (germline): SGHTA, FQGNSA. The CDR3 reads CASSWGQGETQYF. CDR3 bases: TGTGCCAGCAGCTGGGGACAGGGGGAGACCCAGTACTTC.

The rearrangement links TRBV6-6 to TRBJ1-1, with 7 bases that match TRBD1. The CDR3 extends over 14 amino acids. Germline V gene sequence: CDR1 MNHNY, CDR2 SVGAGI (reference sequence). With V trimmed by 6 bases and J by 1 base, 5 bases remained unmatched. CDR3 loop: CASRDGQENTEAFF. The CDR3, as DNA: TGTGCCAGCAGAGATGGACAGGAGAACACTGAAGCTTTCTTT.

The count of this clone is one. The V call is TRBV23-1, the J call TRBJ2-1; 12 positions match TRBD2. TRBV23-1 is labeled an ORF, and its function is uncertain. With V trimmed by 1 base and J by 2 bases, 15 bases remained unmatched. The CDR3 sequence is 21 residues long. The CDR3 reads CASSQFPLTSGSGATYNEQFF. DNA for the CDR3: TGCGCCAGCAGTCAATTCCCGTTGACTAGCGGGAGCGGGGCCACCTACAATGAGCAGTTCTTC.

J is TRBJ2-5 and V is TRBV29-1; 10 bases agree with TRBD1. J lost 7 bases, V lost 3 bases, and 8 bases had no gene match. The CDR3 is 14 amino acids. The germline gives CDR1 SQVTM, CDR2 ANQGSEA. CDR3 nucleotide sequence: TGCAGCGTTGATGCCGGGACAGGGGATGGGACCCAGTACTTC. It yields the protein CSVDAGTGDGTQYF. Drawing the rest from reference TRBV29-1 and TRBJ2-5, the complete variable domain is SAVISQKPSRDICQRGTSLTIQCQVDSQVTMMFWYRQQPGQSLTLIATANQGSEATYESGFVIDKFPISRPNLTFSTLTVSNMSPEDSSIYLCSVDAGTGDGTQYFGPGTRLLVL.

This chain joins TRBV7-3 and TRBJ1-1; perhaps TRBD1 as D (5 bases). V dropped 5 bases and J dropped 2 bases, with 15 bases sitting between them. The CDR3 extends over 15 amino acids. Looked up from germline, CDR1 is SGHTA and CDR2 is FQGTGA. The CDR3 DNA reads TGTGCCAGCAGCCCCGGACAAAAGATTAACACTGAAGCTTTCTTT. This codes for CASSPGQKINTEAFF. The whole variable domain, remainder taken from reference TRBV7-3 and TRBJ1-1, is GAGVSQTPSNKVTEKGKYVELRCDPISGHTALYWYRQSLGQGPEFLIYFQGTGAADDSGLPNDRFFAVRPEGSVSTLKIQRTERGDSAVYLCASSPGQKINTEAFFGQGTRLTVV.

The chain recombines TRBV7-9 with TRBJ2-7; perhaps TRBD1 as D (5 bases). This CDR3 is built from 14 residues. CDR1 and CDR2 (germline): SEHNR, FQNEAQ (reference sequence). Trimming pared 4 bases from V and 3 bases from J, leaving 13 bases between. CDR3 protein: CASSSRQTFYEQYF. The CDR3 region has the DNA TGTGCCAGCAGCTCCCGACAGACATTCTACGAGCAGTACTTC.

The rearrangement links TRBV29-1 to TRBJ2-7; 7 nucleotides agree with TRBD2. Germline V CDR1 and CDR2: SQVTM, ANQGSEA. CDR3 length equals 12 residues. The V and J ends lost 7 bases and 4 bases, in that order; junction bases with no gene match: 7. This CDR3 is CSARTSRYEQYF. Written as DNA, the CDR3 is TGCAGCGCCCGGACTAGTCGGTACGAGCAGTACTTC.

The V and J genes are TRBV28 and TRBJ2-6; D remains ambiguous. Germline values: CDR1 MDHEN, CDR2 SYDVKM. The CDR3 covers 15 residues. The V gene lost 5 bases and the J gene lost 4 bases, with 12 bases spanning the gap. The CDR3 coding sequence is TGTGCCAGCAGTCGCCAGTCTGGCGGGGCCAACGTCCTGACTTTC. It codes for CASSRQSGGANVLTF.

The rearrangement uses TRBV2 and TRBJ2-7; 8 bases fit TRBD1. The CDR3 has 14 amino acids. V trimming: 2 bases; J trimming: 11 bases; junction bases outside the gene matches: 11. CDR1 and CDR2 (germline): SNHLY, FYNNEI. CDR3 in amino acids: CASSELDRVQSKYF. For the CDR3, the DNA is TGTGCCAGCAGTGAACTGGACAGGGTGCAGAGCAAGTACTTC.

V usage is TRBV7-3 and J usage is TRBJ2-5, with a tentative D call TRBD1 (6 bases). V was pared by 4 bases and J by 4 bases, with 13 bases between. CDR3 length equals 14 residues. CDR1 is SGHTA, CDR2 FQGTGA, per germline. This CDR3 is CASSSGQPPETQYF. The DNA for the CDR3 is TGTGCCAGCAGCTCCGGACAGCCGCCAGAGACCCAGTACTTC.

There are a few counts of this clone. The V and J genes are TRBV28 and TRBJ2-5; 7 bases are shared with TRBD2. CDR3 size: 18 residues. V was clipped by 6 bases and J by 6 bases; unmatched bases: 22. Looked up from germline, CDR1 is MDHEN and CDR2 is SYDVKM. As DNA, the CDR3 is TGTGCCAGCAGCCTGATTCTATCTCGGAGCGGCGGGAGAAAGACCCAGTACTTC. This encodes CASSLILSRSGGRKTQYF.

The CDR3 reads CASDWDRGGNQPQHF. CDR3 coding DNA: TGTGCCAGCGATTGGGACAGGGGGGGCAATCAGCCCCAGCATTTT. This sequence joins TRBV19 and TRBJ1-5, with 11 bases matching TRBD1. The CDR3 sequence is 15 residues long. V lost 9 bases to trimming and J lost 2 bases; unmatched junction nucleotides: 6. Germline loops: CDR1 LNHDA, CDR2 SQIVND (reference sequence).

This chain joins TRBV7-9 and TRBJ1-1, with unresolved D. From germline, CDR1 is SEHNR and CDR2 FQNEAQ (reference sequence). Between the trimmed V and J ends, which lost 3 bases and 8 bases, there was a span of 16 bases. The length of the CDR3 is 14 residues. The CDR3 DNA is TGTGCCAGCAGCTTCGAGGGAAGGAGATTCGAAGCTTTCTTT. It codes for CASSFEGRRFEAFF.

The chain links TRBV18 to TRBJ2-2; 9 nucleotides line up with TRBD1. Germline CDR1 reads KGHSH; CDR2 reads LQKENI. The V gene end was trimmed by 6 bases and the J gene end by 3 bases; junction bases not matched to a gene: 5. This CDR3 has 15 residues. This CDR3 is CASSRGQGDTGELFF. CDR3 DNA: TGTGCCAGCTCGCGGGGACAGGGAGACACCGGGGAGCTGTTTTTT.

This sequence joins TRBV12-3 or TRBV12-4 and TRBJ2-1, with D possibly being TRBD2 (5 bases). V lost 2 bases, J lost 6 bases, and 8 bases lay in between. The CDR3 covers 13 residues. The CDR3 region is CASSLLAGNEQFF. As DNA, the CDR3 is TGTGCCAGCAGTTTACTAGCTGGCAATGAGCAGTTCTTC.